The 23 T cell receptor beta chains listed next were all sequenced from one sample in a study of blood T cell repertoires in COVID-19. TCRdb's table, derived via immunoSEQ multiplex PCR, lists solely in-frame clones and lacks some. The repertoire consists of about 60,000 clones, with roughly 88% occurring once and the leading ten covering over 4%. The sequenced sample was peripheral blood. Receptors originate from a man aged 60 to 75 with acute or convalescent COVID-19.

The chain joins TRBV9 to TRBJ2-2, with TRBD1 as a possible D gene (6 bases). Trimming removed 0 bases from V and 7 bases from J, with 16 bases in between. The CDR3 is 16 amino acids. The germline V gene has CDR1 SGDLS and CDR2 YYNGEE. The chain's CDR3 is CASSVDEGVYGGELFF. CDR3 coding DNA: TGTGCCAGCAGCGTAGACGAGGGGGTGTACGGCGGGGAGCTGTTTTTT.

This clone was detected only once. This sequence joins TRBV11-2 and TRBJ1-1, with 8 bases fitting TRBD1. Trimming at V came to 5 bases and at J to 4 bases, leaving 9 bases not matched to a gene. Germline V gene lookup returns CDR1 SGHAT and CDR2 FQNNGV. CDR3 length equals 15 residues. The CDR3 coding sequence is TGTGCCAGCAGCGCCGACAGGGGCGGGGGCACTGAAGCTTTCTTT. Residues: CASSADRGGGTEAFF.

The table lists this clone with a few counts. The rearrangement joins TRBV5-4 to TRBJ2-5, with a tentative D call TRBD1 (7 bases). V shed 5 bases and J shed 5 bases, with 16 bases lying between them. The CDR3 runs to 14 residues. The germline V gene encodes CDR1 SGHNT and CDR2 YYREEE (reference sequence). The CDR3 loop reads CASRGRGVRETQYF. In nucleotides, the CDR3 is TGTGCCAGCAGGGGCAGGGGGGTAAGGGAGACCCAGTACTTC.

This rearrangement joins TRBV7-9 to TRBJ1-1, with 8 bases identical to TRBD1. Germline V lookup: CDR1 SEHNR, CDR2 FQNEAQ (reference sequence). Unmatched junction bases numbered 1, after V lost 3 bases and J lost 1 base. The CDR3 sequence is 14 residues long. CDR3 sequence: CASSFGQGNTEAFF. CDR3 sequence (DNA): TGTGCCAGCAGCTTCGGACAGGGGAACACTGAAGCTTTCTTT.

The chain carries TRBV7-3 and TRBJ1-2, with D unresolved. CDR1 and CDR2 from the germline V gene are SGHTA and FQGTGA. CDR3 length: 13 amino acids. Trimming stripped 5 bases from V and 7 bases from J, with 14 bases between. The CDR3 region has the DNA TGTGCCAGCAGCCCCGTGTCCGGGGTTGGCTACACCTTC. As protein: CASSPVSGVGYTF.

The chain carries TRBV7-3 and TRBJ1-1; TRBD1 aligns across 7 bases. The J segment lost 2 bases and the V segment lost 4 bases, leaving 4 bases of the junction unmatched. This CDR3 has 14 residues. Per germline, CDR1 SGHTA and CDR2 FQGTGA. The CDR3 protein is CASSSNRGNTEAFF. In DNA form, the CDR3 reads TGTGCCAGCAGCTCGAACAGGGGCAACACTGAAGCTTTCTTT.

The J gene is TRBJ2-1, the V gene TRBV4-1; 11 nucleotides match TRBD2. This CDR3 has 19 amino acids. Trimming cost V 1 base and J 8 bases; bases outside gene matches: 16. Germline V gene sequence: CDR1 MGHRA, CDR2 YSYEKL. The CDR3 loop reads CASSQVDSGRAVGRDEQFF. CDR3 coding DNA: TGCGCCAGCAGCCAAGTTGATAGCGGGAGGGCCGTGGGGAGGGATGAGCAGTTCTTC.

This sequence joins TRBV6-6 and TRBJ2-5; 7 nucleotides align to TRBD1. CDR3 length equals 14 residues. Per the germline V gene, CDR1 is MNHNY and CDR2 is SVGAGI (reference sequence). J was trimmed by 0 bases and V by 7 bases; bases with no gene match: 5. The CDR3 DNA follows: TGTGCCAGCATCAAGGGACAGTACCAAGAGACCCAGTACTTC. Amino acid sequence: CASIKGQYQETQYF.

The chain carries TRBV5-4 and TRBJ2-1, with D uncertain. The CDR3 spans 15 residues. The germline V gene encodes CDR1 SGHNT and CDR2 YYREEE (reference sequence). V was trimmed by 7 bases and J by 1 base, leaving 15 bases between them. The CDR3 bases are TGTGCCAGCCGATCCCGGGTTGGTTCCTACAATGAGCAGTTCTTC. Its protein is CASRSRVGSYNEQFF.

The chain carries TRBV27 and TRBJ1-3; D ambiguous. The length of the CDR3 is 14 residues. CDR1 is MNHEY, CDR2 SMNVEV, per germline (reference sequence). Deletions cut 5 bases from V and 4 bases from J, with 12 bases between. CDR3 protein: CASSAQKTGNTIYF. The CDR3 nucleotides are TGTGCCAGCAGTGCCCAGAAGACAGGAAACACCATATATTTT.

The chain employs TRBV3-1 (or the pseudogene TRBV3-2) and TRBJ1-1; tentative D call: TRBD1 (6 bases). The V and J ends lost 4 bases and 1 base respectively, with 10 bases between them. The CDR3 is 14 residues long. From germline, CDR1 is LGHDT and CDR2 YNNKEL (reference sequence). CDR3 in DNA: TGTGCCAGCAGCCCTTTAGGGGGGAACACTGAAGCTTTCTTT. This sequence encodes CASSPLGGNTEAFF.

The V gene is TRBV30, the J gene TRBJ1-6; D is unclear. CDR3 length: 12 amino acids. Trimming shortened V by 8 bases and J by 7 bases, and 12 bases separated the two germline ends. Germline V gene data show CDR1 as GTSNPN and CDR2 as SVGIG (reference sequence). CDR3 protein: CAHGLINSPLHF. The DNA of the CDR3 is TGTGCCCATGGACTGATAAATTCACCCCTCCACTTT.

The chain is built from TRBV7-2 and TRBJ2-2, with D maybe TRBD2 (8 bases). V lost 2 bases and J lost 8, with 15 bases in between. Germline assignment: CDR1 SGHTA and CDR2 FQGNSA. The CDR3 totals 15 residues. CDR3 sequence: CASSLSREGAGELFF. Here the CDR3 DNA reads TGTGCCAGCAGCTTAAGTCGGGAGGGGGCTGGGGAGCTGTTTTTT.

The V and J genes are TRBV5-1 and TRBJ2-3; TRBD1 matches at 10 bases. V lost 4 bases and J lost 4; bases outside the gene matches: 6. CDR3 length: 15 residues. Germline V CDR1 and CDR2: SGHRS, YFSETQ. The CDR3 here is CASSLGTGVADTQYF. Here the CDR3 DNA reads TGCGCCAGCAGCCTCGGGACAGGGGTAGCAGATACGCAGTATTTT.

The chain joins TRBV29-1 to TRBJ1-4; 9 bases match TRBD1. Germline lookup yields CDR1 SQVTM and CDR2 ANQGSEA. The V and J ends lost 0 bases and 8 bases, in that order; junction bases with no gene match: 7. The CDR3 totals 15 residues. The CDR3 DNA follows: TGCAGCGTTGAAGATCTGGGACAGGGAGGCGAAAAACTGTTTTTT. Translation: CSVEDLGQGGEKLFF. The complete variable domain, with remaining parts taken from reference TRBV29-1 and TRBJ1-4, reads SAVISQKPSRDICQRGTSLTIQCQVDSQVTMMFWYRQQPGQSLTLIATANQGSEATYESGFVIDKFPISRPNLTFSTLTVSNMSPEDSSIYLCSVEDLGQGGEKLFFGSGTQLSVL.

The chain couples TRBV24-1 to TRBJ2-2; D remains unclear. Germline CDR1 is KGHDR and CDR2 is SFDVKD. Trimming cost V 5 bases and J 4 bases, with 13 bases left between them. The CDR3 has 15 amino acids. DNA for the CDR3: TGTGCCACCAGTGCTAATAGTCGAAGCACCGGGGAGCTGTTTTTT. This sequence encodes CATSANSRSTGELFF.

This clone was recorded only once. V usage is TRBV9 and J usage is TRBJ2-1; 11 bases line up with TRBD2. Trimming at V came to 0 bases and at J to 7 bases, leaving 6 bases not matched to a gene. The CDR3 sequence is 16 residues long. Germline V gives CDR1 SGDLS, CDR2 YYNGEE. CDR3 sequence: CASSVDPSGGPNEQFF. The CDR3 DNA sequence: TGTGCCAGCAGCGTAGATCCTAGCGGGGGGCCGAATGAGCAGTTCTTC. Based on the CDR3 plus reference TRBV9 and TRBJ2-1, the full variable domain is DSGVTQTPKHLITATGQRVTLRCSPRSGDLSVYWYQQSLDQGLQFLIQYYNGEERAKGNILERFSAQQFPDLHSELNLSSLELGDSALYFCASSVDPSGGPNEQFFGPGTRLTVL.

This chain uses TRBV29-1 with TRBJ1-2; D not certain. Germline V lookup: CDR1 SQVTM, CDR2 ANQGSEA. V lost 6 bases and J lost 8, with 16 bases in between. This CDR3 comprises 12 residues. CDR3 sequence (DNA): TGCAGCGTGGGTGGGCAGGCCTCAGGCTACACCTTC. Amino acids: CSVGGQASGYTF.

This chain links TRBV18 with TRBJ1-2, with a tentative D call TRBD1 (6 bases). In germline, CDR1 is KGHSH, CDR2 LQKENI. CDR3 length equals 16 residues. The V gene lost 4 bases and the J gene lost 6 bases, with 21 bases spanning the gap. CDR3 residues: CASSLYAGASAHGYTF. Here the CDR3 DNA reads TGTGCCAGCTCACTTTACGCAGGGGCCAGCGCCCATGGCTACACCTTC.

The chain uses TRBV10-3 and TRBJ2-3; weak D call: TRBD2 (7 bases). The CDR3 length is 17 residues. V was trimmed by 1 base and J by 2 bases, leaving 16 bases between them. CDR1 is ENHRY, CDR2 SYGVKD, per germline. The CDR3 nucleotides read TGTGCCATCAGTGAGTTATCCGGGGGGCGGTTCACAGATACGCAGTATTTT. This encodes CAISELSGGRFTDTQYF.

The J gene is TRBJ2-7, the V gene TRBV28, with a possible D match to TRBD2 (5 bases). V was trimmed by 11 bases and J by 2 bases, leaving 13 bases between them. The germline gives CDR1 MDHEN, CDR2 SYDVKM. This CDR3 is 12 amino acids long. The DNA of the CDR3 is TGTGCCCTGAGGGATTCGACCTACGAGCAGTACTTC. Its translation is CALRDSTYEQYF.

This chain uses TRBV6-2 or TRBV6-3 with TRBJ1-1, with TRBD1 matching 8 bases. Trimming at V came to 4 bases and at J to 5 bases, leaving 9 bases not matched to a gene. The CDR3 loop spans 15 amino acids. Per the germline V gene, CDR1 is MNHEY and CDR2 is SVGEGT. In nucleotides, the CDR3 is TGTGCCAGCAGTTTCCCTCGGACAGGGTGGACTGAAGCTTTCTTT. It translates to CASSFPRTGWTEAFF.

This chain joins TRBV28 and TRBJ1-2; 9 bases agree with TRBD1. The CDR3 length is 14 residues. V gave up 5 bases and J gave up 4 bases; unmatched junction bases: 5. Germline V gives CDR1 MDHEN, CDR2 SYDVKM. CDR3: CASSTTGGAYGYTF. In DNA, the CDR3 is TGTGCCAGCAGTACCACAGGGGGCGCCTATGGCTACACCTTC.